Here is one T cell receptor (beta chain) with its context. Its cognate antigen is unknown. These data originate in a study of cytomegalovirus exposure and HLA in healthy donors. Study results and limitations: The listing of 150 to 200 TCR beta chains classed them as cytomegalovirus-associated. Most CMV-associated TCR beta chains appeared HLA-restricted in a later analysis. A likely sequencing artifact accounted for one observed cluster of highly shared sequence variants.

The CDR3 contains 18 residues. Trimming took off 4 bases at V and 0 bases at J, with 19 bases between the two ends. Germline V lookup: CDR1 SGHDN, CDR2 FVKESK. Primers: 60 Vbeta forward and 13 Jbeta reverse. Authors' analysis steps: It was a later analysis that counted tens of millions of unique TCR beta chains, of which around 11 million were shared. Some clones are missing from TCRdb's copy, which holds only in-frame ones; the method was immunoSEQ multiplex PCR. V and J calls and clone size come straight from that table; D and trimming were deduced from the DNA. This table holds approximately 100,000 clones, 84% found once.

The V call is TRBV14, the J call TRBJ2-1; D not resolved. The clonotype comes from a woman aged 18-29 years in good health and CMV-seronegative. The sequenced sample was PBMCs. This chain's CDR3 is CASSRLAFGASSYNEQFF. Written as DNA, the CDR3 is TGTGCCAGCAGCCGACTTGCTTTCGGCGCGAGCTCCTACAATGAGCAGTTCTTC.